The 4 T cell receptor beta chains below come from one sample, sequenced in a study of breast tumors, draining lymph nodes, adjacent tissues. Axillary draining lymph nodes of breast cancer patients supplied the node samples. TCRdb ran MiXCR on the multiplex PCR reads and lists one entry per CDR3 protein. The sample records 150,000 to 200,000 distinct CDR3 sequences, 30% to 35% being singletons. The sequencing sample was made of axillary lymph node tissue. The receptor source for this set is a female donor with breast cancer. Some clones in this sample may be carry-over from other donors' samples.

This chain uses TRBV29-1 with TRBJ2-7; D remains unclear. Germline V gene data show CDR1 as SQVTM and CDR2 as ANQGSEA. CDR3 length equals 10 residues. Trimming removed 7 bases at V and 2 bases at J, with 6 bases between. The CDR3 bases are TGCAGCGGGCGTACCTACGAGCAGTACTTC. This codes for CSGRTYEQYF.

This clonotype appeared a few times. A much larger clone sits a single nucleotide away, making a read error possible. The V gene is TRBV4-1, the J gene TRBJ1-2; TRBD1 might be the D (5 bases). There are 15 residues in the CDR3. Germline V CDR1 and CDR2: MGHRA, YSYEKL. This CDR3 is CAISHQARQGGGYTF. DNA of the CDR3: TGCGCCATCAGCCACCAAGCCCGGCAGGGTGGCGGCTACACCTTC.

This clonotype occurred a few times. V usage is TRBV6-2 or TRBV6-3 and J usage is TRBJ2-5, with a possible D match to TRBD2 (6 bases). V shed 2 bases and J shed 4 bases, with 17 bases lying between them. Germline assignment: CDR1 MNHEY and CDR2 SVGEGT. The CDR3 length is 16 residues. The CDR3 loop reads CASSYGWGVPLETQYF. CDR3 in DNA: TGTGCCAGCAGTTACGGGTGGGGGGTCCCTCTAGAGACCCAGTACTTC.

This clonotype appeared many times. The chain couples TRBV20-1 to TRBJ1-5; D ambiguous. V shed 3 bases and J shed 5 bases, with 8 bases lying between them. The V gene's germline CDR1 is DFQATT and CDR2 SNEGSKA (reference sequence). The CDR3 covers 12 residues. Here the CDR3 reads CSASSIDQPQHF. The CDR3 region has the DNA TGCAGTGCTAGTTCGATCGATCAGCCCCAGCATTTT.